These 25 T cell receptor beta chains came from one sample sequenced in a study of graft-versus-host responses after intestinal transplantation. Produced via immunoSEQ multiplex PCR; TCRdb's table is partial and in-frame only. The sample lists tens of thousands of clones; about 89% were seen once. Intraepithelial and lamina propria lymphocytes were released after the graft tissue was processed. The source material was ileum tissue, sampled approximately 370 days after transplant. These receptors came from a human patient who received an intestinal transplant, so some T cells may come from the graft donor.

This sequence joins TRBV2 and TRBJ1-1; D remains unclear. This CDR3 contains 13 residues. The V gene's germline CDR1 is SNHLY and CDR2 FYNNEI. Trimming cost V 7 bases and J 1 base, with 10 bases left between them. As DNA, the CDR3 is TGTGCCAGCAACCTGTTCACGAACACTGAAGCTTTCTTT. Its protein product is CASNLFTNTEAFF. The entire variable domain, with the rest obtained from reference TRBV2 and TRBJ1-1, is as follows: EPEVTQTPSHQVTQMGQEVILRCVPISNHLYFYWYRQILGQKVEFLVSFYNNEISEKSEIFDDQFSVERPDGSNFTLKIRSTKLEDSAMYFCASNLFTNTEAFFGQGTRLTVV.

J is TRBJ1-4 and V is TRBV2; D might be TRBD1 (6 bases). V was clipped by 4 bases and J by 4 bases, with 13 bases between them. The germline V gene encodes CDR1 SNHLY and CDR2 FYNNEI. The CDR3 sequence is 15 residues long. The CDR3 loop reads CASSGLGAINEKLFF. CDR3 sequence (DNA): TGTGCCAGCAGTGGTCTGGGGGCCATTAATGAAAAACTGTTTTTT.

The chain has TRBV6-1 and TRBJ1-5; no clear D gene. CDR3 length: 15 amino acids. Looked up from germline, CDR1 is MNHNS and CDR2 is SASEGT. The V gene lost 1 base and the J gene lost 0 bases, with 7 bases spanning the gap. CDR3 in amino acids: CASSEGISSNQPQHF. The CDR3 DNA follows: TGTGCCAGCAGTGAAGGCATTAGTAGCAATCAGCCCCAGCATTTT.

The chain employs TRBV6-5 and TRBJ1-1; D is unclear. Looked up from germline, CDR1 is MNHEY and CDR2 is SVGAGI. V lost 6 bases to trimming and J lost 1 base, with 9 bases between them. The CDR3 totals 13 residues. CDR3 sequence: CASRVTWNTEAFF. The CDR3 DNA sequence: TGTGCCAGCAGGGTGACCTGGAACACTGAAGCTTTCTTT.

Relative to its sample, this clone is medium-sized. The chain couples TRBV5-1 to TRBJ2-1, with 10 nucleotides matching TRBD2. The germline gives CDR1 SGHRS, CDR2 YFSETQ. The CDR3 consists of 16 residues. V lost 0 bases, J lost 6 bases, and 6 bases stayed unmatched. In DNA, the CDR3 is TGCGCCAGCAGCTTGGTGCCGCCTAGCGGGGGCAATGAGCAGTTCTTC. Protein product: CASSLVPPSGGNEQFF.

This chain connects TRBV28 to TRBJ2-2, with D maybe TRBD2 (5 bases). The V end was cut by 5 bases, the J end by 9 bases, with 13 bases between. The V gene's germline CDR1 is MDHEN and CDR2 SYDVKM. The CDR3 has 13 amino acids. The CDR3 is CASSDKSGRELFF. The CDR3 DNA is TGTGCCAGCAGTGACAAGTCGGGGAGGGAGCTGTTTTTT.

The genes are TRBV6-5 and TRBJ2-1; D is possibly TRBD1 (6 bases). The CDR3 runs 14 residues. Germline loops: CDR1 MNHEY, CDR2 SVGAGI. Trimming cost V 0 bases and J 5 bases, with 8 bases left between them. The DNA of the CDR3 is TGTGCCAGCAGTTACTCGGGGGCCCACAATGAGCAGTTCTTC. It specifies CASSYSGAHNEQFF.

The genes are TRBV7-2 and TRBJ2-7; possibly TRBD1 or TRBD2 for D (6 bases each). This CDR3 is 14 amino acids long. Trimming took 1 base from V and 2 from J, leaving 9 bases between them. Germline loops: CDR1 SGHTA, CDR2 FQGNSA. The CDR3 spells CASSLGGAPYEQYF. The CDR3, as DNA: TGTGCCAGCAGCTTAGGGGGGGCCCCCTACGAGCAGTACTTC.

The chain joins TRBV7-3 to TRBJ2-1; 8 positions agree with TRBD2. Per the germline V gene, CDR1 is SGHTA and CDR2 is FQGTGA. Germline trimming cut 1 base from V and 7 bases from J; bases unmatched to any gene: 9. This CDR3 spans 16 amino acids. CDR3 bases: TGTGCCAGCAGCTTAAAAACCGGGACTAGACTAAATGAGCAGTTCTTC. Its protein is CASSLKTGTRLNEQFF.

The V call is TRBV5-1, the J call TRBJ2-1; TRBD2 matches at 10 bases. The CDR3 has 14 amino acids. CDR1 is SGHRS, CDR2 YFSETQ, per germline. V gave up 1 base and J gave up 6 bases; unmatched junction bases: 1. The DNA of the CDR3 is TGCGCCAGCAGCTTGAGACTAGCGGGCAATGAGCAGTTCTTC. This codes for CASSLRLAGNEQFF.

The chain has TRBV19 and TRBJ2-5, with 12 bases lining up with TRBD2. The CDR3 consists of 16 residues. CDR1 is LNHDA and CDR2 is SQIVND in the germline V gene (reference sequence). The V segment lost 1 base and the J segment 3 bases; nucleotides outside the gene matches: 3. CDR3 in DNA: TGTGCCAGTAGTATAGGAACTAGCGGGAGGAAAGAGACCCAGTACTTC. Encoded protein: CASSIGTSGRKETQYF.

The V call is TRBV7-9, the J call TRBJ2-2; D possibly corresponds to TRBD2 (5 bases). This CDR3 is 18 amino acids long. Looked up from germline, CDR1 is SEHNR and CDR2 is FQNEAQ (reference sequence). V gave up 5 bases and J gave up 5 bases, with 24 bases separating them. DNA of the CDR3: TGTGCCAGCAGCCCCGACGGCGGAATCGGGAAAAAAACCGGGGAGCTGTTTTTT. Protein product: CASSPDGGIGKKTGELFF.

CDR3 sequence: CSVRPGGMAGELFF. The CDR3 region has the DNA TGCAGCGTGCGGCCGGGGGGGATGGCCGGGGAGCTGTTTTTT. The gene calls are TRBV29-1 and TRBJ2-2, with 8 bases lining up with TRBD2. CDR3 size: 14 residues. Germline assignment: CDR1 SQVTM and CDR2 ANQGSEA. V was clipped by 6 bases and J by 6 bases; unmatched bases: 9.

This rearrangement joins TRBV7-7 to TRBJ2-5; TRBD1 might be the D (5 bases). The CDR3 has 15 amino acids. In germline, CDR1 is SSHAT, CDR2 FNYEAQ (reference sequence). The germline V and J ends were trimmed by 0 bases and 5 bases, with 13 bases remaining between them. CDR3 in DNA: TGTGCCAGCAGCTTAGCAGGGGATGCAGGGGAGACCCAGTACTTC. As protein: CASSLAGDAGETQYF.

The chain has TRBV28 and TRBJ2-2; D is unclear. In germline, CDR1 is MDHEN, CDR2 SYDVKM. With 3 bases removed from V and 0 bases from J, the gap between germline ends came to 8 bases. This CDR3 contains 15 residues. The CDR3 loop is CASSLVLPNTGELFF. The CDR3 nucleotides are TGTGCCAGCAGTTTGGTTCTCCCGAACACCGGGGAGCTGTTTTTT.

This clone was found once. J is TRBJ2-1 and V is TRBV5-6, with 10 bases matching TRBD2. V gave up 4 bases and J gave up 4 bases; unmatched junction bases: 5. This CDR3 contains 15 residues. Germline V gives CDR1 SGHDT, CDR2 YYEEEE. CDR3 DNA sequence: TGTGCCAGCAGCCTCCCTAGCGGGAGTTACAATGAGCAGTTCTTC. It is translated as CASSLPSGSYNEQFF. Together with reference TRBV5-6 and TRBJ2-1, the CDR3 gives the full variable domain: DAGVTQSPTHLIKTRGQQVTLRCSPKSGHDTVSWYQQALGQGPQFIFQYYEEEERQRGNFPDRFSGHQFPNYSSELNVNALLLGDSALYLCASSLPSGSYNEQFFGPGTRLTVL.

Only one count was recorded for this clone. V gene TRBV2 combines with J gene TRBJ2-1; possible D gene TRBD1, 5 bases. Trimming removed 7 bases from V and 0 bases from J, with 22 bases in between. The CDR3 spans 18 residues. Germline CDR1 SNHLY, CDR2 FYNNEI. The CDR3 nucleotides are TGTGCCAGCACTCGAAGGGGATTAGCCCAGAGCTCCTACAATGAGCAGTTCTTC. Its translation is CASTRRGLAQSSYNEQFF. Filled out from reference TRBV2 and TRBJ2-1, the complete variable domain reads EPEVTQTPSHQVTQMGQEVILRCVPISNHLYFYWYRQILGQKVEFLVSFYNNEISEKSEIFDDQFSVERPDGSNFTLKIRSTKLEDSAMYFCASTRRGLAQSSYNEQFFGPGTRLTVL.

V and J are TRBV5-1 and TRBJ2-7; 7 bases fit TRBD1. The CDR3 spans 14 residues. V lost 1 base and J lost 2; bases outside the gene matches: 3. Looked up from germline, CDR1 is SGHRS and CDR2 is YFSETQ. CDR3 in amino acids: CASSLRGGAYEQYF. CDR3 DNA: TGCGCCAGCAGCTTGAGAGGGGGCGCCTACGAGCAGTACTTC. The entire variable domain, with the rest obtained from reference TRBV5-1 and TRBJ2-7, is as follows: KAGVTQTPRYLIKTRGQQVTLSCSPISGHRSVSWYQQTPGQGLQFLFEYFSETQRNKGNFPGRFSGRQFSNSRSEMNVSTLELGDSALYLCASSLRGGAYEQYFGPGTRLTVT.

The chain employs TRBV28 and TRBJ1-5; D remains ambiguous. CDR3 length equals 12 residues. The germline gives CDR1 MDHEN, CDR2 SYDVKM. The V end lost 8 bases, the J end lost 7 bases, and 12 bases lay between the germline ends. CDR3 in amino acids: CASVLDGQPQHF. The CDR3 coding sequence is TGTGCCAGCGTGCTGGATGGCCAGCCCCAGCATTTT.

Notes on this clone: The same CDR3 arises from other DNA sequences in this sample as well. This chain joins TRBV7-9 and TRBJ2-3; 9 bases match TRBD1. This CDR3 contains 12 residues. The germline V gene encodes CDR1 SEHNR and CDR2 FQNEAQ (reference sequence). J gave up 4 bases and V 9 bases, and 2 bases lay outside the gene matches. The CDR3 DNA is TGTGCCAGTAGACAGGGGGCAGATACGCAGTATTTT. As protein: CASRQGADTQYF.

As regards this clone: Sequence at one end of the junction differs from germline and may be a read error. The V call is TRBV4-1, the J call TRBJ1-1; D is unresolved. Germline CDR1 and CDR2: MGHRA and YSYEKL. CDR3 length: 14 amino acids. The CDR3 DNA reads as TGCGTCAGCAGCCAGTCCCCTCTCTTCACTGAAGCTTTCTTT. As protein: CVSSQSPLFTEAFF.

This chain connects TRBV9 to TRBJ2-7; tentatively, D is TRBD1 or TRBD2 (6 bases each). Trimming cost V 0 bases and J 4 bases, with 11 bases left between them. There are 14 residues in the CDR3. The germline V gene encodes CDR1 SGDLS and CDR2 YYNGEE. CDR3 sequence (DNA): TGTGCCAGCAGCGTAGAGGGGGGATTTTACGAGCAGTACTTC. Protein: CASSVEGGFYEQYF.

CDR3 sequence (DNA): TGCGCCAGCAGCCAAGCCTTCTTACAGGCGATACTTACAGATACGCAGTATTTT. It encodes CASSQAFLQAILTDTQYF. V is TRBV4-1 and J is TRBJ2-3; possibly TRBD1 for D (5 bases). V lost 1 base, J lost 3 bases, and 20 bases lay in between. Per germline, CDR1 MGHRA and CDR2 YSYEKL. The CDR3 length is 18 residues.

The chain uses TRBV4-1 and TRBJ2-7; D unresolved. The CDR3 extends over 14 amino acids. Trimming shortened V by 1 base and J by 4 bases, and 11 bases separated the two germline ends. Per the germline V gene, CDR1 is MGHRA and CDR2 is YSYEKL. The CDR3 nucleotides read TGCGCCAGCAGCCAAGTTTACAGAAAATACGAGCAGTACTTC. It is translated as CASSQVYRKYEQYF.

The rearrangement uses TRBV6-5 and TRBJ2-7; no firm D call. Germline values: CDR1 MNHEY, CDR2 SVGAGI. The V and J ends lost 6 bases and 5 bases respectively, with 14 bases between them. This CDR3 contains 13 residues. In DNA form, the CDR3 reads TGTGCCAGCAGCCCCGGGTCCGATAACGAGCAGTACTTC. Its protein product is CASSPGSDNEQYF.